Each of the 18 T cell receptor beta chains below was sequenced from the same sample in a study of T-cell memory formation after mild COVID-19. Each CDR3 protein is one row after TCRdb ran MiXCR on the 5' RACE reads. In the table there are over 400,000 distinct CDR3 sequences, around a quarter of which are singletons. The source material was PBMCs or a T cell subset sorted from them (not recorded which). The source is an adult woman who had mild COVID-19 (a few samples of this study predate the infection). Cell type and time point are not known.

The rearrangement joins TRBV7-9 to TRBJ2-2, with a tentative D call TRBD1 (7 bases). Per germline, CDR1 SEHNR and CDR2 FQNEAQ (reference sequence). V lost 5 bases to trimming and J lost 6 bases, with 16 bases between them. This CDR3 has 15 residues. The CDR3 is CASSPDRDSSGELFF. DNA for the CDR3: TGTGCCAGCAGCCCCGACAGGGACTCGTCCGGGGAGCTGTTTTTT.

The table lists this clonotype with a few counts. The V and J genes are TRBV7-9 and TRBJ2-2, with D unclear. CDR1 is SEHNR, CDR2 FQNEAQ, per germline (reference sequence). The CDR3 length is 12 residues. Trimming left V 0 bases short and J 6 bases short, with 2 bases between. CDR3 DNA: TGTGCCAGCAGCTTAGCGCCCGGGGAGCTGTTTTTT. The encoded protein is CASSLAPGELFF.

The genes are TRBV6-2 or TRBV6-3 and TRBJ2-7; 7 positions agree with TRBD1. Per germline, CDR1 MNHEY and CDR2 SVGEGT. This CDR3 region has 15 residues. V was clipped by 5 bases and J by 2 bases; unmatched bases: 9. In DNA form, the CDR3 reads TGTGCCAGCAGTACCTCCGGGACAGAGCCCTACGAGCAGTACTTC. Amino acid sequence: CASSTSGTEPYEQYF.

This clonotype was picked up a small number of times. The chain is built from TRBV6-2 or TRBV6-3 and TRBJ2-7; 10 bases map to TRBD1. With 6 bases clipped from V and 7 bases from J, the junction kept 9 bases outside the gene matches. The CDR3 sequence is 14 residues long. From germline, CDR1 is MNHEY and CDR2 SVGEGT. The CDR3 loop reads CASRPGTGVLEQYF. CDR3 DNA sequence: TGTGCCAGCAGACCCGGGACAGGGGTGTTAGAGCAGTACTTC.

The chain uses TRBV5-1 and TRBJ2-3; 7 bases align to TRBD2. The trim removed 4 bases at V and 3 bases at J, leaving 8 bases unmatched. CDR1 and CDR2 from the germline V gene are SGHRS and YFSETQ. The CDR3 length is 15 residues. The CDR3 DNA reads TGCGCCAGCAGCCCGGGCGGGGGAACTACAGATACGCAGTATTTT. This gives the protein CASSPGGGTTDTQYF.

The chain employs TRBV7-6 and TRBJ2-2; 8 nucleotides align to TRBD2. Germline values: CDR1 SGHVS, CDR2 FNYEAQ. CDR3 length: 17 residues. V gave up 1 base and J gave up 4 bases; unmatched junction bases: 8. The CDR3 region is CASSLGEREMSTGELFF. The CDR3 bases are TGTGCCAGCAGCTTAGGGGAGCGGGAGATGAGCACCGGGGAGCTGTTTTTT.

In this sample, this clonotype turned up many times. Written as DNA, the CDR3 is TGTGCCACCAGTGATACAGCCAGCCTCTCCTACGAGCAGTACTTC. It codes for CATSDTASLSYEQYF. The chain uses TRBV24-1 and TRBJ2-7; D gene unclear. The CDR3 runs 15 residues. Germline V lookup: CDR1 KGHDR, CDR2 SFDVKD. V lost 3 bases, J lost 0 bases, and 11 bases lay in between.

The genes are TRBV12-3 or TRBV12-4 and TRBJ1-5; 7 bases map to TRBD1. The CDR3 covers 15 residues. The ends lost 3 bases at V and 3 bases at J; junction bases unmatched: 5. The CDR3 sequence is CASSFGGQINQPQHF. For the CDR3, the DNA is TGTGCCAGCAGTTTTGGGGGACAGATCAATCAGCCCCAGCATTTT.

This clonotype occurred many times. The chain is built from TRBV4-1 and TRBJ2-1; perhaps TRBD2 as D (6 bases). V lost 1 base, J lost 6 bases, and 13 bases lay in between. This CDR3 contains 15 residues. Germline assignment: CDR1 MGHRA and CDR2 YSYEKL. CDR3 sequence: CASSQAIAALNEQFF. CDR3 nucleotides: TGCGCCAGCAGCCAAGCCATAGCGGCCCTCAATGAGCAGTTCTTC.

This clonotype was counted many times. The chain uses TRBV7-9 and TRBJ2-1; no clear D. This CDR3 is built from 14 residues. Germline V gene data show CDR1 as SEHNR and CDR2 as FQNEAQ (reference sequence). The V gene lost 5 bases and the J gene lost 3 bases, with 11 bases spanning the gap. In nucleotides, the CDR3 is TGTGCCAGCAGCGCCCCAATCGGCTACAATGAGCAGTTCTTC. Translation gives CASSAPIGYNEQFF.

This chain joins TRBV6-6 and TRBJ1-1; D is unresolved. Trimming took off 3 bases at V and 3 bases at J, with 8 bases between the two ends. The CDR3 consists of 13 residues. CDR1 MNHNY and CDR2 SVGAGI come from the germline V gene (reference sequence). Here the CDR3 reads CASSYTEYTEAFF. The CDR3 coding sequence is TGTGCCAGCAGTTATACTGAGTACACTGAAGCTTTCTTT.

The J gene is TRBJ1-2, the V gene TRBV20-1, with no clear D. The CDR3 is 11 residues long. CDR1 is DFQATT, CDR2 SNEGSKA, per germline (reference sequence). The V end was cut by 7 bases, the J end by 3 bases, with 9 bases between. The CDR3 region is CSGLYYYGYTF. Written as DNA, the CDR3 is TGCAGTGGTTTGTACTACTATGGCTACACCTTC.

This clonotype was recorded a few times. This chain joins TRBV7-2 and TRBJ2-3; D is perhaps TRBD2 (6 bases). The CDR3 covers 15 residues. Trimming pared 3 bases from V and 0 bases from J, leaving 10 bases between. Per the germline V gene, CDR1 is SGHTA and CDR2 is FQGNSA. The CDR3 is CASSLDYSSTDTQYF. CDR3 nucleotides: TGTGCCAGCAGCTTGGACTACTCTAGCACAGATACGCAGTATTTT.

This chain joins TRBV2 and TRBJ2-3; 12 bases fit TRBD2. The J segment lost 2 bases and the V segment lost 6 bases, leaving 3 bases of the junction unmatched. From germline, CDR1 is SNHLY and CDR2 FYNNEI. The CDR3 is 15 residues long. CDR3 nucleotide sequence: TGTGCCAGCAGAGCTAGCGGGAGGGCCACAGATACGCAGTATTTT. Amino acid sequence: CASRASGRATDTQYF.

Ten or more counts support this clonotype. The J gene is TRBJ2-1, the V gene TRBV20-1; 9 bases are shared with TRBD2. The CDR3 is 15 residues long. Germline CDR1 is DFQATT and CDR2 is SNEGSKA (reference sequence). CDR3 coding DNA: TGCAGCGCGGAACCTGCGGGACTAGCCGTCAATGAGCAGTTCTTC. This codes for CSAEPAGLAVNEQFF.

A few counts support this clonotype. This chain connects TRBV6-6 to TRBJ2-7; D may be TRBD1 (5 bases). The CDR3 loop spans 13 amino acids. Trimming pared 10 bases from V and 2 bases from J, leaving 15 bases between. Germline V gene lookup returns CDR1 MNHNY and CDR2 SVGAGI (reference sequence). This chain's CDR3 is CATWGQSTYEQYF. The CDR3, as DNA: TGTGCCACCTGGGGCCAAAGTACCTACGAGCAGTACTTC.

This chain links TRBV20-1 with TRBJ2-7; 8 nucleotides agree with TRBD2. The CDR3 has 16 residues. Trimming cost V 3 bases and J 5 bases; bases outside gene matches: 15. The germline CDR1 and CDR2 sequences are DFQATT and SNEGSKA (reference sequence). CDR3 in DNA: TGCAGTGCTAGTAAGAATGGCGGGAGGTTAGTCGACGAGCAGTACTTC. It specifies CSASKNGGRLVDEQYF.

V gene TRBV24-1 combines with J gene TRBJ2-2; D uncertain. V was shortened by 0 bases and J by 5 bases, with 12 bases between the two germline ends. Per germline, CDR1 KGHDR and CDR2 SFDVKD. The CDR3 totals 16 residues. The CDR3 spells CATSDLGRTGTGELFF. The CDR3 nucleotides read TGTGCCACCAGTGATTTGGGGCGGACCGGGACCGGGGAGCTGTTTTTT.